These 32 T cell receptor beta chains were sequenced from one sample in a study of blood T cell repertoires in COVID-19. Assay: immunoSEQ multiplex PCR; the TCRdb copy retains only in-frame clones and omits some. The table shows 85,000 to 120,000 clones, with 76% occurring only once. The material sequenced was peripheral blood. Every receptor here comes from an elderly man with COVID-19, enrolled during active disease.

The chain combines TRBV6-5 with TRBJ1-2; weak D call: TRBD1 (5 bases). The germline V and J ends were trimmed by 5 bases and 10 bases, with 14 bases remaining between them. Per germline, CDR1 MNHEY and CDR2 SVGAGI. The CDR3 is made up of 12 amino acids. The CDR3 nucleotides are TGTGCCAGCAGTCAGAACAGGAATCCCTACACCTTC. Translating it yields CASSQNRNPYTF.

This chain links TRBV29-1 with TRBJ1-1, with TRBD1 as a possible D gene (5 bases). The CDR3 spans 12 residues. V dropped 4 bases and J dropped 3 bases, with 9 bases sitting between them. Germline values: CDR1 SQVTM, CDR2 ANQGSEA. For the CDR3, the DNA is TGCAGCGTTGCCGGGGGGGACACTGAAGCTTTCTTT. This gives the protein CSVAGGDTEAFF.

The rearrangement links TRBV6-2 or TRBV6-3 to TRBJ1-5; 7 nucleotides line up with TRBD1. Germline loops: CDR1 MNHEY, CDR2 SVGEGT. The CDR3 sequence is 15 residues long. The junction had 4 bases not matched to a gene; V was cut back by 2 bases and J by 3 bases. In DNA form, the CDR3 reads TGTGCCAGCAGTTACGACGGACAGGTCAATCAGCCCCAGCATTTT. As protein: CASSYDGQVNQPQHF.

In this sample, this clone turned up a few times. V usage is TRBV5-6 and J usage is TRBJ2-5, with D possibly matching TRBD2 (6 bases). The CDR3 totals 16 residues. Germline values: CDR1 SGHDT, CDR2 YYEEEE. The V end lost 5 bases, the J end lost 2 bases, and 19 bases lay between the germline ends. The CDR3 sequence: CASSLWRLEVQETQYF. In DNA form, the CDR3 reads TGTGCCAGCAGTCTATGGAGACTAGAAGTACAAGAGACCCAGTACTTC.

V usage is TRBV6-5 and J usage is TRBJ1-4, with D possibly being TRBD1 (6 bases). Germline V gives CDR1 MNHEY, CDR2 SVGAGI. Trimming removed 5 bases from V and 2 bases from J, with 12 bases in between. There are 15 residues in the CDR3. DNA for the CDR3: TGTGCCAGCAGTCGGACAGAAGGGACTAATGAAAAACTGTTTTTT. This sequence encodes CASSRTEGTNEKLFF.

This chain uses TRBV11-3 with TRBJ1-1; TRBD1 matches at 8 bases. The CDR3 contains 13 residues. From germline, CDR1 is SGHNT and CDR2 YENEEA. With V trimmed by 3 bases and J by 3 bases, 0 bases remained unmatched. CDR3 residues: CASSLDRDTEAFF. The CDR3 nucleotides read TGTGCCAGCAGCTTGGACAGGGACACTGAAGCTTTCTTT.

The chain carries TRBV11-2 and TRBJ2-7; 7 bases align to TRBD1. The germline CDR1 and CDR2 sequences are SGHAT and FQNNGV. J gave up 2 bases and V 6 bases, and 4 bases lay outside the gene matches. The CDR3 runs to 13 residues. The CDR3 DNA reads as TGTGCCAGCAGTTCCGGGACAGCCTACGAGCAGTACTTC. Its translation: CASSSGTAYEQYF.

The CDR3 loop reads CASSVDPGSYEQYF. In nucleotides, the CDR3 is TGTGCCAGCAGCGTAGACCCAGGCTCCTACGAGCAGTACTTC. This chain connects TRBV9 to TRBJ2-7, with unresolved D. CDR1 is SGDLS and CDR2 is YYNGEE in the germline V gene. Trimming cost V 0 bases and J 0 bases, with 7 bases left between them. The CDR3 is made up of 14 amino acids.

The chain carries TRBV18 and TRBJ2-3; TRBD2 agrees at 9 bases. Germline CDR1 KGHSH, CDR2 LQKENI. The CDR3 runs to 16 residues. Germline trimming cut 6 bases from V and 3 bases from J; bases unmatched to any gene: 10. In DNA, the CDR3 is TGTGCCAGCTCCCCGGTGGCGGGAGGGCGTACAGATACGCAGTATTTT. It is translated as CASSPVAGGRTDTQYF. Using reference TRBV18 and TRBJ2-3 for the parts outside the CDR3, the full variable domain is NAGVMQNPRHLVRRRGQEARLRCSPMKGHSHVYWYRQLPEEGLKFMVYLQKENIIDESGMPKERFSAEFPKEGPSILRIQQVVRGDSAAYFCASSPVAGGRTDTQYFGPGTRLTVL.

This rearrangement joins TRBV9 to TRBJ1-6; a possible D gene is TRBD1 (6 bases). V gave up 5 bases and J gave up 8 bases, with 14 bases separating them. CDR1 is SGDLS and CDR2 is YYNGEE in the germline V gene. This CDR3 has 14 amino acids. The CDR3 coding sequence is TGTGCCAGCAGTCTAAGGCAGGGGTATTCACCCCTCCACTTT. Amino acids: CASSLRQGYSPLHF.

This chain links TRBV28 with TRBJ2-1; D is perhaps TRBD2 (6 bases). V was cut by 4 bases and J by 3 bases, with 10 bases left in between. Germline V gene data show CDR1 as MDHEN and CDR2 as SYDVKM. The length of the CDR3 is 14 residues. CDR3 in amino acids: CASSYTGGYNEQFF. CDR3 nucleotide sequence: TGTGCCAGCAGTTATACCGGGGGCTACAATGAGCAGTTCTTC.

The gene calls are TRBV3-1 (or the pseudogene TRBV3-2) and TRBJ1-5, with 8 nucleotides matching TRBD1. CDR1 is LGHDT and CDR2 is YNNKEL in the germline V gene (reference sequence). The CDR3 sequence is 16 residues long. Trimming took 5 bases from V and 6 from J; bases not matched to a gene: 12. CDR3: CASSARTTGEVQPQHF. The CDR3 DNA follows: TGTGCCAGCAGCGCCCGGACGACAGGGGAGGTTCAGCCCCAGCATTTT.

The chain uses TRBV28 and TRBJ1-2, with D tentatively TRBD1 (5 bases). The CDR3 has 12 amino acids. V dropped 11 bases and J dropped 0 bases, with 10 bases sitting between them. Germline V gene data show CDR1 as MDHEN and CDR2 as SYDVKM. The CDR3 spells CAGGTANYGYTF. The CDR3, as DNA: TGTGCCGGGGGGACCGCTAACTATGGCTACACCTTC.

The rearrangement joins TRBV25-1 to TRBJ2-1; D is uncertain. Germline V lookup: CDR1 MGHDK, CDR2 SYGVNS. The CDR3 covers 14 residues. Deletions cut 3 bases from V and 8 bases from J, with 14 bases between. As DNA, the CDR3 is TGTGCCAGCAGTGATCGGTACGCAGGCGATGAGCAGTTCTTC. It yields the protein CASSDRYAGDEQFF.

The CDR3 spells CASSISSNYGYTF. Here the CDR3 DNA reads TGTGCCAGTAGTATATCCTCTAACTATGGCTACACCTTC. The V gene is TRBV19, the J gene TRBJ1-2; no definite D call. V lost 2 bases, J lost 0 bases, and 4 bases lay in between. CDR3 size: 13 residues. Germline V gene lookup returns CDR1 LNHDA and CDR2 SQIVND (reference sequence).

The chain links TRBV14 to TRBJ2-1; D is undetermined. Germline V CDR1 and CDR2: SGHDN, FVKESK. Between the trimmed V and J ends, which lost 1 base and 4 bases, there was a span of 5 bases. The CDR3 runs to 13 residues. The CDR3, as DNA: TGTGCCAGCAGCCAAGGCTATTACAATGAGCAGTTCTTC. Translated: CASSQGYYNEQFF.

The chain links TRBV5-1 to TRBJ1-1, with 12 bases identical to TRBD1. CDR3 length: 14 amino acids. Germline values: CDR1 SGHRS, CDR2 YFSETQ. V lost 7 bases to trimming and J lost 4 bases; unmatched junction nucleotides: 5. The CDR3 DNA is TGCGCCAGCGGGACAGGGGGCGCGGGCACTGAAGCTTTCTTT. Translating it yields CASGTGGAGTEAFF.

The CDR3 region has the DNA TGTGCCAGCAGCCTGCGACTAGATAAGTTCTTC. It codes for CASSLRLDKFF. The chain employs TRBV7-8 and TRBJ2-1; perhaps TRBD2 as D (6 bases). The CDR3 contains 11 residues. With 5 bases removed from V and 14 bases from J, the gap between germline ends came to 13 bases. Germline CDR1 and CDR2: SGHVS and FQNEAQ.

This chain links TRBV19 with TRBJ2-5, with D unresolved. The CDR3 is made up of 17 amino acids. V was cut by 4 bases and J by 0 bases, with 18 bases left in between. Germline V gene sequence: CDR1 LNHDA, CDR2 SQIVND (reference sequence). The CDR3 region has the DNA TGTGCCAGTAGTAAGGAGTTTCGGAATGGGTACCAAGAGACCCAGTACTTC. Its protein product is CASSKEFRNGYQETQYF.

V and J are TRBV18 and TRBJ2-5, with D perhaps matching TRBD2 (6 bases). The CDR3 is 15 amino acids. V was shortened by 2 bases and J by 3 bases, with 13 bases between the two germline ends. CDR1 is KGHSH, CDR2 LQKENI, per germline. CDR3 sequence (DNA): TGTGCCAGCTCACCATCGGCTAGCGTCGAAGAGACCCAGTACTTC. Its protein is CASSPSASVEETQYF.

The rearrangement links TRBV10-3 to TRBJ2-3, with D tentatively TRBD2 (7 bases). CDR3 length: 12 residues. Trimming took off 11 bases at V and 3 bases at J, with 12 bases between the two ends. Germline V gene sequence: CDR1 ENHRY, CDR2 SYGVKD. CDR3 amino acids: CALGGETDTQYF. DNA of the CDR3: TGTGCCTTAGGGGGGGAGACAGATACGCAGTATTTT.

The V gene is TRBV5-4, the J gene TRBJ2-5; 8 bases are a match to TRBD2. CDR1 is SGHNT and CDR2 is YYREEE in the germline V gene (reference sequence). This CDR3 contains 14 residues. Trimming cost V 3 bases and J 3 bases; bases outside gene matches: 4. CDR3 nucleotide sequence: TGTGCCAGCAGCTCTCGGGAGGGGAAAGAGACCCAGTACTTC. Translated, it gives CASSSREGKETQYF.

The CDR3: CASSTQGDTGELFF. CDR3 DNA sequence: TGTGCCAGCAGCACTCAGGGGGACACCGGGGAGCTGTTTTTT. The chain couples TRBV7-9 to TRBJ2-2, with 7 positions matching TRBD1. The germline gives CDR1 SEHNR, CDR2 FQNEAQ (reference sequence). With 5 bases clipped from V and 3 bases from J, the junction kept 3 bases outside the gene matches. There are 14 residues in the CDR3.

The V and J genes are TRBV7-9 and TRBJ1-1, with unresolved D. Germline-derived CDR1 and CDR2 are SEHNR and FQNEAQ (reference sequence). The CDR3 covers 15 residues. The V gene lost 6 bases and the J gene lost 2 bases, with 16 bases spanning the gap. CDR3 amino acids: CASSLILRANTEAFF. In nucleotides, the CDR3 is TGTGCCAGCAGTCTCATTTTGAGAGCAAACACTGAAGCTTTCTTT.

In its sample, this clone was seen a few times. J is TRBJ2-7 and V is TRBV5-4; 10 nucleotides line up with TRBD1. CDR1 is SGHNT, CDR2 YYREEE, per germline (reference sequence). The ends lost 3 bases at V and 4 bases at J; junction bases unmatched: 7. CDR3 length equals 15 residues. In nucleotides, the CDR3 is TGTGCCAGCAGCTCACGACAGGGGGCGGCGTACGAGCAGTACTTC. Protein product: CASSSRQGAAYEQYF.

This chain links TRBV6-6 with TRBJ1-3; D is possibly TRBD1 (5 bases). The CDR3 loop spans 17 amino acids. The germline V gene has CDR1 MNHNY and CDR2 SVGAGI (reference sequence). Trimming removed 5 bases from V and 0 bases from J, with 17 bases in between. The CDR3 region is CASSQTSRVFSGNTIYF. The CDR3 region has the DNA TGTGCCAGCAGTCAAACCTCCAGGGTCTTCTCTGGAAACACCATATATTTT.

The count of this clone is one. The chain is built from TRBV10-3 and TRBJ2-3, with D perhaps matching TRBD2 (6 bases). Germline V lookup: CDR1 ENHRY, CDR2 SYGVKD. Trimming removed 6 bases at V and 2 bases at J, with 12 bases between. The CDR3 loop spans 14 amino acids. This CDR3 reads CAISLRDSTDTQYF. The DNA of the CDR3 is TGTGCCATCAGCCTGCGGGACTCCACAGATACGCAGTATTTT.

The chain couples TRBV6-1 to TRBJ2-7, with D possibly matching TRBD2 (5 bases). This CDR3 contains 13 residues. Trimming stripped 1 base from V and 5 bases from J, with 9 bases between. From germline, CDR1 is MNHNS and CDR2 SASEGT. As DNA, the CDR3 is TGTGCCAGCAGTGAAGGGGAGAGGGACGAGCAGTACTTC. As protein: CASSEGERDEQYF.

V gene TRBV6-5 combines with J gene TRBJ2-3, with unresolved D. The CDR3 is made up of 14 amino acids. Germline V CDR1 and CDR2: MNHEY, SVGAGI. V was shortened by 5 bases and J by 7 bases, with 16 bases between the two germline ends. The DNA for the CDR3 is TGTGCCAGCAGTCCCAATAGTCTAGTTTATACGCAGTATTTT. It yields the protein CASSPNSLVYTQYF.

This rearrangement joins TRBV11-3 to TRBJ2-2; 12 bases are shared with TRBD2. V was clipped by 4 bases and J by 5 bases; unmatched bases: 2. CDR1 SGHNT and CDR2 YENEEA come from the germline V gene. The CDR3 consists of 15 residues. CDR3 in amino acids: CASSWTSGITGELFF. For the CDR3, the DNA is TGTGCCAGCAGCTGGACTAGCGGGATTACCGGGGAGCTGTTTTTT.

V and J are TRBV11-2 and TRBJ1-6; 7 bases are shared with TRBD1. V trimming: 2 bases; J trimming: 10 bases; junction bases outside the gene matches: 5. This CDR3 has 14 amino acids. Germline V lookup: CDR1 SGHAT, CDR2 FQNNGV. The CDR3 region is CASSLTGDYSPLHF. The CDR3 DNA sequence: TGTGCCAGCAGCTTAACAGGGGATTACTCACCCCTCCACTTT.

This sequence joins TRBV7-2 and TRBJ2-6, with 11 bases aligning to TRBD2. CDR3 size: 17 residues. Germline CDR1 is SGHTA and CDR2 is FQGNSA. The V segment lost 8 bases and the J segment 0 bases; nucleotides outside the gene matches: 6. The DNA of the CDR3 is TGTGCCAGCCGGCTAGCGGGAGGTTTCTCTGGGGCCAACGTCCTGACTTTC. As protein: CASRLAGGFSGANVLTF.